Listed here are 5 T cell receptor beta chains from one sample, sequenced in a study of OX40 agonist ivuxolimab in advanced cancers. Only in-frame clones appear in the TCRdb table, and some are missing; sequencing was by immunoSEQ multiplex PCR. Of 75,000 or so clones in the sample, approximately 81% were seen once. This specimen consisted of CD4+ or CD8+ T cells sorted from blood, obtained in a trial of the OX40 agonist ivuxolimab. The receptors were gathered from an adult with an advanced solid tumor such as melanoma, head and neck, liver or kidney cancer.

The chain employs TRBV6-5 and TRBJ1-2, with D unresolved. The germline V gene encodes CDR1 MNHEY and CDR2 SVGAGI. The CDR3 spans 13 residues. V lost 2 bases and J 2 bases, leaving 6 bases between the germline ends. The CDR3, as DNA: TGTGCCAGCAGTTACGTACACAACTATGGCTACACCTTC. Translating it yields CASSYVHNYGYTF.

The gene calls are TRBV7-3 and TRBJ2-7; 9 nucleotides align to TRBD1. There are 14 residues in the CDR3. CDR1 and CDR2 from the germline V gene are SGHTA and FQGTGA. With V trimmed by 5 bases and J by 6 bases, 8 bases remained unmatched. The CDR3 nucleotides are TGTGCCAGCAGCCCAAGGGACAGGGCTGGCGAGCAGTACTTC. Its translation: CASSPRDRAGEQYF. Drawing the rest from reference TRBV7-3 and TRBJ2-7, the complete variable domain is GAGVSQTPSNKVTEKGKYVELRCDPISGHTALYWYRQSLGQGPEFLIYFQGTGAADDSGLPNDRFFAVRPEGSVSTLKIQRTERGDSAVYLCASSPRDRAGEQYFGPGTRLTVT.

The chain carries TRBV10-3 and TRBJ1-1; possible D gene TRBD1, 5 bases. CDR1 ENHRY and CDR2 SYGVKD come from the germline V gene. The CDR3 loop spans 13 amino acids. V was shortened by 6 bases and J by 5 bases, with 13 bases between the two germline ends. The CDR3 DNA follows: TGTGCCATCAGCGTTGGGGGGGAGACTGAAGCTTTCTTT. As protein: CAISVGGETEAFF.

The rearrangement links TRBV18 to TRBJ2-5, with D possibly being TRBD1 (6 bases). Deletions cut 2 bases from V and 9 bases from J, with 16 bases between. CDR3 length: 14 amino acids. Germline V gene lookup returns CDR1 KGHSH and CDR2 LQKENI. This CDR3 reads CASSPIGERGSQYF. CDR3 DNA: TGTGCCAGCTCACCAATTGGCGAGAGGGGGTCCCAGTACTTC. Drawing the rest from reference TRBV18 and TRBJ2-5, the complete variable domain is NAGVMQNPRHLVRRRGQEARLRCSPMKGHSHVYWYRQLPEEGLKFMVYLQKENIIDESGMPKERFSAEFPKEGPSILRIQQVVRGDSAAYFCASSPIGERGSQYFGPGTRLLVL.

A remark on this clone: Within the sample, other DNA sequences also encode this same CDR3. The chain combines TRBV10-3 with TRBJ2-1; TRBD2 is a possible D gene (6 bases). The germline V gene encodes CDR1 ENHRY and CDR2 SYGVKD. This CDR3 is built from 14 residues. The CDR3 bases are TGTGCGTGCGGGGAGGACCGCTCCTACAATGAGCAGTTCTTC. It specifies CACGEDRSYNEQFF.